The rows below give T cell receptor beta chains drawn from one sample of a study of cytomegalovirus exposure and HLA in healthy donors. TCRdb's copy holds only in-frame clones and misses some; the assay was immunoSEQ multiplex PCR. Of about 120,000 clones listed, 65% to 75% are singletons. Sequencing was performed on PBMCs. The source is a man aged 30 to 45 in good health and CMV-seropositive. Each CDR3 is given with its conserved first and last residue. D genes are given only for firm matches. Part of the rows lack a size; the others show once, few, many or a class for expanded clones.

d_gene	abundance	v_gene	j_gene	CDR3nt	CDR3aa
TRBD1	few	TRBV7-6	TRBJ1-5	TGTGCCAGCAGCTTCGGACAGGGAGGGAATCAGCCCCAGCATTTT	CASSFGQGGNQPQHF
NA	NA	TRBV6-5	TRBJ1-4	TGTGCCAGCTCGGGTGGAGGTAATGAAAAACTGTTTTTT	CASSGGGNEKLFF
NA	NA	TRBV10-2	TRBJ2-1	TGCGCCAGCCGCCTTGCTCTGCGGGGAGACAATGAGCAGTTCTTC	CASRLALRGDNEQFF
TRBD2	NA	TRBV11-2	TRBJ2-7	TGTGCCAGCAGCTGGGGCCTAGCGGTACGCGCCTCCTACGAGCAGTACTTC	CASSWGLAVRASYEQYF
NA	NA	TRBV30	TRBJ2-6	TGTGCCTGGAGTCCCTTATCTGGGGCCAACGTCCTGACTTTC	CAWSPLSGANVLTF
TRBD1	NA	TRBV15	TRBJ1-2	TGTGCCACCAGCAGAGATGAGGGGACCTTGGGACAGGGGAACTATGGCTACACCTTC	CATSRDEGTLGQGNYGYTF
TRBD1	once	TRBV4-3	TRBJ2-2	TGCGCCAGCAGCGCCCGGGACAGGGACACCGGGGAGCTGTTTTTT	CASSARDRDTGELFF
NA	NA	TRBV4-1	TRBJ1-1	TGCGCCAGCAGCCACCTTATTGGACAGCCGAACACTGAAGCTTTCTTT	CASSHLIGQPNTEAFF
TRBD1	NA	TRBV4-2	TRBJ2-5	TGTGCCAGCAGCCAAGCCAGGGGGACGGGAGAGACCCAGTACTTC	CASSQARGTGETQYF
NA	few	TRBV12-5	TRBJ1-1	TGTGCTAGTGGACAGGACAGTTACACTGAAGCTTTCTTT	CASGQDSYTEAFF
TRBD1	once	TRBV25-1	TRBJ1-6	TGTGCCAGCAGTGGACTTGGACAGGGGAATTCACCCCTCCACTTT	CASSGLGQGNSPLHF
TRBD1	NA	TRBV2	TRBJ1-5	TGTGCCAGCAGTGAGAATGCCCGGGACAGGGGATGGGGCGGGCAGCCCCAGCATTTT	CASSENARDRGWGGQPQHF
NA	NA	TRBV2	TRBJ2-1	TGTGCCGGAGGGGCAGGCTCCTACAATGAGCAGTTCTTC	CAGGAGSYNEQFF
NA	NA	TRBV10-3	TRBJ1-6	TGTGCCATCAGTGATTCCCGGGGGGACGGGTTAGGATCACCCCTCCACTTT	CAISDSRGDGLGSPLHF
NA	NA	TRBV7-2	TRBJ2-1	TGTGCCAGCAGCCCCGGACTTCCTTGGGACAATGAGCAGTTCTTC	CASSPGLPWDNEQFF
TRBD1	NA	TRBV5-1	TRBJ1-5	TGCGCCAGCAGCTTGGAAGGACAGGAGAATCAGCCCCAGCATTTT	CASSLEGQENQPQHF
NA	few	TRBV27	TRBJ1-5	TGTGCCAGCAGTTGGAGTTATAGCAATCAGCCCCAGCATTTT	CASSWSYSNQPQHF
NA	NA	TRBV27	TRBJ2-5	TGTGCCAGCAGCAGGGGCAGGCTCCAAGAGACCCAGTACTTC	CASSRGRLQETQYF
NA	NA	TRBV6-5	TRBJ2-7	TGTGCCAGCAGCTCCTGGGAGGTGCCCTACGAGCAGTACTTC	CASSSWEVPYEQYF
TRBD1	NA	TRBV6-5	TRBJ1-2	TGTGCCAGCCTACCGGGGGACAGGGCCTATGGCTACCCCTTC	CASLPGDRAYGYPF
TRBD1	NA	TRBV5-4	TRBJ2-5	TGTGCCAGCAGCCTCGGGACAGGAGGCGCCCAGTACTTC	CASSLGTGGAQYF
TRBD1	NA	TRBV27	TRBJ1-2	TGTGCCAGCAGATCGTCGGGACAGGAGGGCTTCTATGGCTACACCTTC	CASRSSGQEGFYGYTF
TRBD1	NA	TRBV25-1	TRBJ1-2	TGTGCCAGCGGGGACAGGGTGGATGGCTACCCCTTC	CASGDRVDGYPF
TRBD2	NA	TRBV10-1	TRBJ2-1	TGCGCCAGCAGTGAAGCGGGGGGGCCTAATGAGCAGTTCTTC	CASSEAGGPNEQFF
TRBD1	NA	TRBV9	TRBJ1-2	TGTGCCAGCAGCATCTCAGGGGGGAGCAACTATGGCTACACCTTC	CASSISGGSNYGYTF
TRBD2	NA	TRBV2	TRBJ2-5	TGTGCCAGCACTACTAGCGGCGAGACCCAGTACTTC	CASTTSGETQYF
TRBD1	NA	TRBV28	TRBJ2-3	TGTGCCAGCAGTTTGGGCCAGGGGGCGCTAACAGATACGCAGTATTTT	CASSLGQGALTDTQYF
TRBD2	NA	TRBV11-3	TRBJ2-2	TGTGCCAGCAGCCCCGCTAGCGGGTCGGGACCCGGGGAGCTGTTTTTT	CASSPASGSGPGELFF
NA	NA	TRBV21-1	TRBJ2-5	TGTGCCAGCAGCAAAGCAACTAGCGGGGATGCGTACCAAGAGACCCAGTACTTC	CASSKATSGDAYQETQYF
NA	few	TRBV7-9	TRBJ1-1	TGTGCCAGCAGACCGAAGGACAGATTGAACACTGAAGCTTTCTTT	CASRPKDRLNTEAFF
NA	NA	TRBV7-2	TRBJ1-2	TGTGCCAGCAGCTTAGCGGGGCTCTATGGCTACACCTTC	CASSLAGLYGYTF
NA	NA	TRBV11-3	TRBJ2-1	TGTGCCAGCTCCTTGGCGGTAGGAGACAATGAGCAGTTCTTC	CASSLAVGDNEQFF
NA	once	TRBV19	TRBJ2-1	TGTGCCAGTAGTAATTTGGGGACTGGGAACTACAATGAGCAGTTCTTC	CASSNLGTGNYNEQFF
TRBD1	NA	TRBV28	TRBJ2-7	TGTGCCAGCAGTACCAGGACAGGGGGCGGCGGCGAGCAGTACTTC	CASSTRTGGGGEQYF
TRBD2	few	TRBV7-2	TRBJ2-3	TGTGCCAGCAGCAAGGCGGGGGGGCGTGATACGCAGTATTTT	CASSKAGGRDTQYF
NA	NA	TRBV5-1	TRBJ2-7	TGCGCCAGCAGCTGGGGGACAAACTACGAGCAGTACTTC	CASSWGTNYEQYF
NA	NA	TRBV7-9	TRBJ1-3	TGTGCCAGCGGTTTGACTCTCTCTGGAAACACCATATATTTT	CASGLTLSGNTIYF
TRBD1	NA	TRBV2	TRBJ1-1	TGTGCCACGGAGTTATTAGACAGGGTGAACACTGAAGCTTTCTTT	CATELLDRVNTEAFF
NA	NA	TRBV29-1	TRBJ2-3	TGCAGCGCTGGACAGTATAGCACAGATACGCAGTATTTT	CSAGQYSTDTQYF
NA	once	TRBV4-1	TRBJ1-3	TGCGCCAGCAGCCAAGATAAGGCCAGGTCTGGAAACACCATATATTTT	CASSQDKARSGNTIYF
TRBD2	NA	TRBV10-1	TRBJ2-3	TGCGCCAGCAGTGAGTCGAAGCGGGGGCTCCTAGATACGCAGTATTTT	CASSESKRGLLDTQYF
TRBD1	NA	TRBV7-9	TRBJ2-1	TGTGCCAGCAGCTTTGGCAGGGGGCCGAGTACGACGTACAATGAGCAGTTCTTC	CASSFGRGPSTTYNEQFF